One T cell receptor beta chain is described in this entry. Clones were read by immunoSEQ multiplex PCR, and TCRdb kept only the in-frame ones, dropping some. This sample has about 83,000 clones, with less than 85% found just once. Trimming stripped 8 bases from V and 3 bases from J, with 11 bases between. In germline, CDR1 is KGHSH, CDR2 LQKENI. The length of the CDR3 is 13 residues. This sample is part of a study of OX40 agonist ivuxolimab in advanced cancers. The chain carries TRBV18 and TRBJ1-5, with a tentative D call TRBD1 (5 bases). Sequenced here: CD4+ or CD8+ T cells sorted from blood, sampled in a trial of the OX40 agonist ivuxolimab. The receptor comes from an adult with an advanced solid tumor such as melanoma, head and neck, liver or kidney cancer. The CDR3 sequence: CASTQGYNQPQHF. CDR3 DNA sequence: TGTGCCAGCACGCAGGGTTACAATCAGCCCCAGCATTTT.